These T cell receptor beta chains were read from a single sample in a study of OX40 agonist ivuxolimab in advanced cancers. TCRdb's table, derived via immunoSEQ multiplex PCR, lists solely in-frame clones and lacks some. The profile shows just under 65,000 clones, around 80% of them singletons. Sequenced here: CD4+ or CD8+ T cells sorted from blood, sampled in a trial of the OX40 agonist ivuxolimab. These receptors originate from an adult with an advanced solid tumor such as melanoma, head and neck, liver or kidney cancer. Both conserved end residues are part of each CDR3. The order of the fields is V gene, D gene, J gene, clone size, CDR3 protein, CDR3 DNA. A D gene is named only where the DNA matches it firmly. Some rows mark clone size as missing; the rest say once, few, many or name a class of expanded clone.

V gene: TRBV10-3
D gene: NA
J gene: TRBJ2-2
clone size: once
CDR3 protein: CAIRAKLPSGAGGELFF
CDR3 DNA: TGTGCCATCAGAGCTAAACTTCCCTCGGGGGCGGGCGGGGAGCTGTTTTTT

V gene: TRBV28
D gene: NA
J gene: TRBJ2-7
clone size: NA
CDR3 protein: CASTSPLGGRGYEQYF
CDR3 DNA: TGTGCCAGCACCTCTCCCTTAGGGGGGCGAGGTTACGAGCAGTACTTC

V gene: TRBV7-9
D gene: NA
J gene: TRBJ1-2
clone size: few
CDR3 protein: CASSLAGQPGYGYTF
CDR3 DNA: TGTGCCAGCAGCTTAGCAGGACAGCCGGGATATGGCTACACCTTC

V gene: TRBV5-4
D gene: NA
J gene: TRBJ1-1
clone size: NA
CDR3 protein: CASSLDPTTEAFF
CDR3 DNA: TGTGCCAGCAGCTTGGACCCTACAACTGAAGCTTTCTTT

V gene: TRBV9
D gene: TRBD1
J gene: TRBJ2-7
clone size: NA
CDR3 protein: CASSVGQGLAYEQYF
CDR3 DNA: TGTGCCAGCAGCGTAGGACAGGGGTTAGCCTACGAGCAGTACTTC

V gene: TRBV19
D gene: TRBD1
J gene: TRBJ1-2
clone size: NA
CDR3 protein: CASSITGGGMYGYTF
CDR3 DNA: TGTGCCAGTAGTATTACAGGGGGCGGAATGTATGGCTACACCTTC

V gene: TRBV6-6
D gene: NA
J gene: TRBJ2-2
clone size: NA
CDR3 protein: CASSYSNSFGELFF
CDR3 DNA: TGTGCCAGCAGTTACTCGAACTCATTCGGGGAGCTGTTTTTT

V gene: TRBV11-1
D gene: NA
J gene: TRBJ1-3
clone size: once
CDR3 protein: CASSLPGRFSGNTIYF
CDR3 DNA: TGTGCCAGCAGCTTACCTGGGCGGTTCTCTGGAAACACCATATATTTT

V gene: TRBV7-2
D gene: NA
J gene: TRBJ1-2
clone size: NA
CDR3 protein: CASSLPWESYTF
CDR3 DNA: TGTGCCAGCAGCTTACCATGGGAAAGCTACACCTTC

V gene: TRBV18
D gene: TRBD2
J gene: TRBJ2-1
clone size: NA
CDR3 protein: CASSPRTSGSEEQFF
CDR3 DNA: TGTGCCAGCTCACCGCGGACTAGCGGCTCGGAAGAGCAGTTCTTC

V gene: TRBV5-4
D gene: TRBD2
J gene: TRBJ2-1
clone size: NA
CDR3 protein: CASRTSGGNNEQFF
CDR3 DNA: TGTGCCAGCCGGACTAGCGGGGGGAACAATGAGCAGTTCTTC

V gene: TRBV5-4
D gene: NA
J gene: TRBJ1-2
clone size: once
CDR3 protein: CASSLEQAPRYGYTF
CDR3 DNA: TGTGCCAGCAGCTTGGAACAGGCTCCCCGCTATGGCTACACCTTC

V gene: TRBV9
D gene: NA
J gene: TRBJ2-1
clone size: NA
CDR3 protein: CASSVEVRNNEQFF
CDR3 DNA: TGTGCCAGCAGCGTAGAGGTTAGAAACAATGAGCAGTTCTTC

V gene: TRBV5-1
D gene: NA
J gene: TRBJ1-5
clone size: NA
CDR3 protein: CASSVDSNQPQHF
CDR3 DNA: TGCGCCAGCAGCGTCGATAGCAATCAGCCCCAGCATTTT

V gene: TRBV9
D gene: TRBD1
J gene: TRBJ1-1
clone size: NA
CDR3 protein: CASSVDRGHTEAFF
CDR3 DNA: TGTGCCAGCAGCGTAGACAGGGGGCATACTGAAGCTTTCTTT

V gene: TRBV5-1
D gene: NA
J gene: TRBJ2-7
clone size: NA
CDR3 protein: CASNNGASYEQYF
CDR3 DNA: TGCGCCAGCAATAACGGAGCGTCCTACGAGCAGTACTTC

V gene: TRBV7-9
D gene: NA
J gene: TRBJ2-7
clone size: few
CDR3 protein: CASSLDQGRNEQYF
CDR3 DNA: TGTGCCAGCAGCTTAGATCAGGGAAGGAACGAGCAGTACTTC

V gene: TRBV30
D gene: TRBD1
J gene: TRBJ1-3
clone size: NA
CDR3 protein: CASNRGSGNTIYF
CDR3 DNA: TGTGCTTCGAACAGGGGCTCTGGAAACACCATATATTTT

V gene: TRBV19
D gene: NA
J gene: TRBJ1-2
clone size: NA
CDR3 protein: CASSTIAGQGNYGYTF
CDR3 DNA: TGTGCCAGTAGTACGATCGCGGGGCAGGGCAACTATGGCTACACCTTC